This T cell receptor beta chain was recovered during a study of OX40 agonist ivuxolimab in advanced cancers. About the research overall: Patients were dosed with the agonistic anti-OX40 (CD134) antibody ivuxolimab.

General study findings and limits: Within 6 weeks, CD4+ and CD8+ blood T cells expanded clonally at 0.1 to 3.0 mg/kg. The specificity for antigen of the expanded peripheral T cells was not determined. Expanded clones belonging to CD8+ T cells outnumbered, on average, those of CD4+.

TCRdb's table, derived via immunoSEQ multiplex PCR, lists solely in-frame clones and lacks some. The repertoire consists of over 70,000 clones, with approximately 85% occurring once and the leading ten covering under 7.5%. V lost 5 bases and J lost 7, with 8 bases in between. Germline V gene lookup returns CDR1 LNHDA and CDR2 SQIVND (reference sequence). The CDR3 contains 12 residues. Turning to this clone: Its cognate antigen is unknown.

The receptor was isolated from an adult with an advanced solid tumor such as melanoma, head and neck, liver or kidney cancer. The rearrangement uses TRBV19 and TRBJ2-2; no clear D gene. Specimen: CD4+ or CD8+ T cells sorted from blood, collected in a trial of the OX40 agonist ivuxolimab. The CDR3 coding sequence is TGTGCCAGTAGTCCTCGTGTCGGGGAGCTGTTTTTT. Amino acids: CASSPRVGELFF.